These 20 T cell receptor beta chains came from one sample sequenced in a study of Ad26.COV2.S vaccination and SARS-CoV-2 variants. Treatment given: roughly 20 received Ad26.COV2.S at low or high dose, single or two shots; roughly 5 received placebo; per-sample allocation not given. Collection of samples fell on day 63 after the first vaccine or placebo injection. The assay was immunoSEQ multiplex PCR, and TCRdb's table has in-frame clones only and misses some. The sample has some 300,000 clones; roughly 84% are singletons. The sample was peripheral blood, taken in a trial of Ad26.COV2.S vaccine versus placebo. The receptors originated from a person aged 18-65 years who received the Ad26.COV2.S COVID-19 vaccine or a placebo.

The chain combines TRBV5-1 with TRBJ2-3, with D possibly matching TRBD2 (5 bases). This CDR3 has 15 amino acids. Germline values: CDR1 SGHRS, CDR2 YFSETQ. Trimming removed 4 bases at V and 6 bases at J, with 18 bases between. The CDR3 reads CASSPEGDGRDTQYF. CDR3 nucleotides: TGCGCCAGCAGCCCAGAGGGAGATGGTCGGGATACGCAGTATTTT.

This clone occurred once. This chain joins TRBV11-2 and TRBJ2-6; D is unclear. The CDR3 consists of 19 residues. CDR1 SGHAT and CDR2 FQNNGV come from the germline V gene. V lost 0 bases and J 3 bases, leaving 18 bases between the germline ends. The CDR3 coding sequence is TGTGCCAGCAGCTTAGATAAGTACAGCTTCCAGCTTGGGGCCAACGTCCTGACTTTC. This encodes CASSLDKYSFQLGANVLTF.

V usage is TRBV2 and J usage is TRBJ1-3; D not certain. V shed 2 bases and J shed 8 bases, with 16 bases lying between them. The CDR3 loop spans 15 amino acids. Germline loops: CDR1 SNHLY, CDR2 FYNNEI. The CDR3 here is CASSEPRTLTDTIYF. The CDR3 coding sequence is TGTGCCAGCAGTGAACCTCGAACCCTTACGGACACCATATATTTT.

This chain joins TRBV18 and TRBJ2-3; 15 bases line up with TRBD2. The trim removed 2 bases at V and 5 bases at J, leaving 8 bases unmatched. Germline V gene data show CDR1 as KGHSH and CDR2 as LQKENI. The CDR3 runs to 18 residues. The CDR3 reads CASSPNRGLAGGRDTQYF. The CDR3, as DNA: TGTGCCAGCTCACCAAATAGGGGACTAGCGGGGGGCCGAGATACGCAGTATTTT.

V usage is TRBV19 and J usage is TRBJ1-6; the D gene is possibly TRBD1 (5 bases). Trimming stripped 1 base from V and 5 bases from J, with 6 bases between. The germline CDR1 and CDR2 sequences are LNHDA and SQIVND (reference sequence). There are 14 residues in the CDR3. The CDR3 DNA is TGTGCCAGTAGTATAGGACAGAATAATTCACCCCTCCACTTT. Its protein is CASSIGQNNSPLHF.

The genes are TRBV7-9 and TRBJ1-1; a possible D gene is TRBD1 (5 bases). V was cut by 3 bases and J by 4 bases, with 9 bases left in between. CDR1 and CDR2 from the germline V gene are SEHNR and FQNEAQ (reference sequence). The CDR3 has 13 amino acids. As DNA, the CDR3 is TGTGCCAGCAGCTTCAGGGTAGGCACTGAAGCTTTCTTT. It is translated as CASSFRVGTEAFF.

The CDR3 DNA follows: TGCGACGGGAGAGGGCCCAACTATGGCTACACCTTC. Amino acids: CDGRGPNYGYTF. The genes are TRBV10-1 and TRBJ1-2; D gene ambiguous. The CDR3 runs 12 residues. Looked up from germline, CDR1 is WNHNN and CDR2 is SYGVQD (reference sequence).

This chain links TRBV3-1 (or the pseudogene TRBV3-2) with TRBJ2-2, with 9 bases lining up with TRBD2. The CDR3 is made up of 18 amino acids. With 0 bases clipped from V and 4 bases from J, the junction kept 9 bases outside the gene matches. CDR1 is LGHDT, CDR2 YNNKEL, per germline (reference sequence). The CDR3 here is CASSQDPGGGRVTGELFF. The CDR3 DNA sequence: TGTGCCAGCAGCCAAGATCCTGGGGGCGGGAGGGTCACCGGGGAGCTGTTTTTT.

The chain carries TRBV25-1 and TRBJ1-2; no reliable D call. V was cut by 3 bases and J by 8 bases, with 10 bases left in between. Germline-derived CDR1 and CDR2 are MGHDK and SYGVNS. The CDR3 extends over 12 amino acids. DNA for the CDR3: TGTGCCAGCAGTGAGGGCCCCGGGGGCTACACCTTC. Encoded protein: CASSEGPGGYTF.

The CDR3 sequence: CASSQGGLFTDTQYF. CDR3 nucleotide sequence: TGTGCCAGCAGCCAAGGGGGACTCTTCACAGATACGCAGTATTTT. V and J are TRBV3-1 (or the pseudogene TRBV3-2) and TRBJ2-3; D might be TRBD2 (6 bases). CDR1 and CDR2 (germline): LGHDT, YNNKEL (reference sequence). Trimming took off 1 base at V and 2 bases at J, with 10 bases between the two ends. The CDR3 runs to 15 residues.

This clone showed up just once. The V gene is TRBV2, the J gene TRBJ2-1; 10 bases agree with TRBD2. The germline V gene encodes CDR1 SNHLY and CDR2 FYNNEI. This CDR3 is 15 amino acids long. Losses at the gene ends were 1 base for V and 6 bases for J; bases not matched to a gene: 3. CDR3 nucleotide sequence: TGTGCCAGCAGTGAAGTTAGCGGGGGGCGCAATGAGCAGTTCTTC. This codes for CASSEVSGGRNEQFF. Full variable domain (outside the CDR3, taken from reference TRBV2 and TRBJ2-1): EPEVTQTPSHQVTQMGQEVILRCVPISNHLYFYWYRQILGQKVEFLVSFYNNEISEKSEIFDDQFSVERPDGSNFTLKIRSTKLEDSAMYFCASSEVSGGRNEQFFGPGTRLTVL.

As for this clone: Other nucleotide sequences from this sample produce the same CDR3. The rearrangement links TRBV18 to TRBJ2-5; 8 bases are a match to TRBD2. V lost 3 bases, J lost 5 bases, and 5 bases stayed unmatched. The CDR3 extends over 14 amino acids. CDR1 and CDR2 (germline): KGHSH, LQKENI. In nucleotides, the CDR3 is TGTGCCAGCTCACCTGGACTAGCCCCGGAGACCCAGTACTTC. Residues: CASSPGLAPETQYF.

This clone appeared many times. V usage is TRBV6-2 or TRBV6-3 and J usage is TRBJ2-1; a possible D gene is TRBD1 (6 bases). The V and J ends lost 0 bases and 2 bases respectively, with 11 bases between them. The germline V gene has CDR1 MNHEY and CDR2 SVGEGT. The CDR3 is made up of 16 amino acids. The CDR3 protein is CASSYSDRRAYNEQFF. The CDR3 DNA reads TGTGCCAGCAGTTACTCTGACAGGAGAGCCTACAATGAGCAGTTCTTC.

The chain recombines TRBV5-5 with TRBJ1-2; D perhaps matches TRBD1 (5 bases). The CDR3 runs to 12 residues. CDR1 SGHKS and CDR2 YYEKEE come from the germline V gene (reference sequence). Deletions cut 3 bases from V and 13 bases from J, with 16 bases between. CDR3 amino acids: CASSYGTELGTF. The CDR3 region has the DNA TGTGCCAGCAGCTATGGGACGGAGCTAGGCACCTTC.

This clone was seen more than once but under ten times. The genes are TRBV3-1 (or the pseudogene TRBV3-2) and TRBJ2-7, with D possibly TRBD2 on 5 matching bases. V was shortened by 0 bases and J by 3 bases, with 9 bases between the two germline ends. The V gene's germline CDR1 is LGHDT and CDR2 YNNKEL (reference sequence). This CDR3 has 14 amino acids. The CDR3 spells CASSQEIGSYEQYF. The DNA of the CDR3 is TGTGCCAGCAGCCAAGAAATAGGGAGCTACGAGCAGTACTTC.

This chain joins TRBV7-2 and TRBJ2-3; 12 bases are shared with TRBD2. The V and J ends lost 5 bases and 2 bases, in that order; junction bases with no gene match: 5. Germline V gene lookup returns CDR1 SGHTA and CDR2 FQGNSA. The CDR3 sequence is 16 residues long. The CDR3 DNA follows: TGTGCCAGCAGCACAAGACTAGCGGGGGTCACAGATACGCAGTATTTT. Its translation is CASSTRLAGVTDTQYF.

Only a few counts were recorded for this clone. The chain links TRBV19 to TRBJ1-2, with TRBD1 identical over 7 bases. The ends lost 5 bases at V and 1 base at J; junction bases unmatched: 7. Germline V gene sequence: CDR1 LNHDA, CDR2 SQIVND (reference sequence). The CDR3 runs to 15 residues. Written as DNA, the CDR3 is TGTGCCAGTAGTCCAGCGGGACAGATTAACTATGGCTACACCTTC. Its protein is CASSPAGQINYGYTF.

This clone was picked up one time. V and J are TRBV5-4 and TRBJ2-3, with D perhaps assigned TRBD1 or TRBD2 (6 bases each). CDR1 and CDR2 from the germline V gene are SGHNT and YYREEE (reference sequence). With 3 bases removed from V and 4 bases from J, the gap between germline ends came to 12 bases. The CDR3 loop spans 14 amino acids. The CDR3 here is CASSSKRGADTQYF. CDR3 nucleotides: TGTGCCAGCAGCTCTAAGAGGGGGGCAGATACGCAGTATTTT.

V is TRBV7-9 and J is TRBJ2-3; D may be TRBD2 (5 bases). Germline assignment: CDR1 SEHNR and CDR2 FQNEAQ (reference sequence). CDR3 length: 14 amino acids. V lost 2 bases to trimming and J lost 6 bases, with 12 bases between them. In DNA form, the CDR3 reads TGTGCCAGCAGCTTAAGAAGAGGGTCTGATACGCAGTATTTT. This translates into CASSLRRGSDTQYF.

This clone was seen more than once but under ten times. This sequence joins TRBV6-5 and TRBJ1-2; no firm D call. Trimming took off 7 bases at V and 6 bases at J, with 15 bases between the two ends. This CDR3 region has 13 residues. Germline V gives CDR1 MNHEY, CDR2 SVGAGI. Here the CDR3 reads CASTPKGWDGYTF. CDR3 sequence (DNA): TGTGCCAGCACCCCGAAGGGCTGGGATGGCTACACCTTC.